Following are 13 T cell receptor beta chains from one sample sequenced in a study of T cells after yellow fever vaccination. TCRdb ran MiXCR on the 5' RACE reads and lists one entry per CDR3 protein. The sample carries about 220,000 distinct CDR3 sequences, more than 3% recorded once. Sequenced here: CD4+ T cells sorted from PBMCs, sampled 10 days after the yellow fever booster vaccination. The receptors shown here come from a young man who received the YFV17D yellow fever vaccine.

This clonotype showed up just a few times. V gene TRBV19 combines with J gene TRBJ1-1; D might be TRBD1 (6 bases). Trimming left V 5 bases short and J 6 bases short, with 16 bases between. CDR1 and CDR2 from the germline V gene are LNHDA and SQIVND (reference sequence). The CDR3 is 14 amino acids. The CDR3 coding sequence is TGTGCCAGTAGTTTAACAGGGTACTCGGCTGAAGCTTTCTTT. Its protein product is CASSLTGYSAEAFF.

In its sample, this clonotype was seen many times. This chain connects TRBV7-9 to TRBJ1-2; the D gene is possibly TRBD1 (5 bases). CDR3 length: 12 residues. Germline V gene sequence: CDR1 SEHNR, CDR2 FQNEAQ (reference sequence). Trimming left V 3 bases short and J 6 bases short, with 8 bases between. The CDR3 loop is CASSFGGDGYTF. CDR3 nucleotide sequence: TGTGCCAGCAGCTTTGGAGGGGATGGCTACACCTTC.

This clonotype has just a few counts. DNA of the CDR3: TGTGCCAGCAGCAAAAAAAGCCCCCTAGGTACAACCCTGTACAATGAGCAGTTCTTC. This gives the protein CASSKKSPLGTTLYNEQFF. The J gene is TRBJ2-1, the V gene TRBV21-1; TRBD1 is taken as the D call from the table, unchecked against the DNA. TRBV21-1 counts as a pseudogene. The CDR3 is 19 residues long.

V and J are TRBV5-1 and TRBJ2-1; D is perhaps TRBD2 (5 bases). Germline V gene sequence: CDR1 SGHRS, CDR2 YFSETQ. V dropped 3 bases and J dropped 6 bases, with 13 bases sitting between them. This CDR3 is 14 amino acids long. CDR3 protein: CASSSHSGVNEQFF. CDR3 nucleotides: TGCGCCAGCAGCTCCCACTCCGGGGTCAATGAGCAGTTCTTC.

This clonotype came up many times. The rearrangement links TRBV3-1 to TRBJ1-2; D is ambiguous. In germline, CDR1 is LGHDT, CDR2 YNNKEL (reference sequence). The ends were cut back, 1 base at V and 0 bases at J, with 9 bases in the middle. This CDR3 comprises 15 residues. CDR3 sequence reads: CASSQGTGTNYGYTF. Written as DNA, the CDR3 is TGTGCCAGCAGCCAAGGGACGGGGACTAACTATGGCTACACCTTC.

This clonotype was seen a handful of times. The rearrangement uses TRBV28 and TRBJ2-1; 7 bases fit TRBD2. The V and J ends lost 3 bases and 2 bases, in that order; junction bases with no gene match: 1. In germline, CDR1 is MDHEN, CDR2 SYDVKM. The CDR3 is made up of 14 amino acids. The chain's CDR3 is CASSFRGAYNEQFF. The CDR3, as DNA: TGTGCCAGCAGTTTCCGGGGGGCCTACAATGAGCAGTTCTTC.

A few counts support this clonotype. The chain joins TRBV7-6 to TRBJ1-1; D is possibly TRBD1 (6 bases). Germline CDR1 and CDR2: SGHVS and FNYEAQ. The CDR3 loop spans 16 amino acids. V lost 0 bases to trimming and J lost 0 bases, with 11 bases between them. The CDR3 here is CASSLARGGLNTEAFF. The CDR3 region has the DNA TGTGCCAGCAGCTTAGCAAGGGGGGGTCTGAACACTGAAGCTTTCTTT.

This clonotype was seen a few times. CDR3 sequence (DNA): TGTGCCAGCAGCAGAGACCCGGGACAGGGGTACTATGGCTACACCTTC. It specifies CASSRDPGQGYYGYTF. V usage is TRBV9 and J usage is TRBJ1-2; 10 nucleotides line up with TRBD1. The CDR3 is made up of 16 amino acids. Per germline, CDR1 SGDLS and CDR2 YYNGEE. V shed 4 bases and J 3 bases; nucleotides not matched to a gene: 9.

This clonotype showed up just a few times. The chain uses TRBV29-1 and TRBJ1-5, with D uncertain. Germline V gene sequence: CDR1 SQVTM, CDR2 ANQGSEA. The CDR3 extends over 12 amino acids. V lost 4 bases to trimming and J lost 7 bases, with 11 bases between them. CDR3 DNA sequence: TGCAGCGTTGGGGGATCGGGCCAGCCCCAGCATTTT. As protein: CSVGGSGQPQHF.

This clonotype appeared many times. The V call is TRBV12-3 or TRBV12-4, the J call TRBJ2-1, with 9 bases aligning to TRBD1. J gave up 13 bases and V 8 bases, and 12 bases lay outside the gene matches. The CDR3 contains 13 residues. The CDR3 DNA reads TGTGCCAGCGAAAACCGGGACAGGGCCCACCAGTTCTTC. It translates to CASENRDRAHQFF.

V and J are TRBV2 and TRBJ1-6; 7 bases agree with TRBD1. The CDR3 has 12 residues. Germline CDR1 is SNHLY and CDR2 is FYNNEI. V dropped 8 bases and J dropped 7; count of bases not matched to a gene: 2. CDR3 loop: CASGTANSPLHF. The CDR3 DNA reads TGTGCCAGCGGGACAGCGAATTCACCCCTCCACTTT.

This clonotype was seen more than once but under ten times. This chain's CDR3 is CASSNSGEQYV. The DNA for the CDR3 is TGTGCCAGCAGCAATAGTGGCGAGCAGTACGTC. The chain joins TRBV7-9 to TRBJ2-7; D is uncertain. V gave up 5 bases and J gave up 6 bases, with 8 bases separating them. Per the germline V gene, CDR1 is SEHNR and CDR2 is FQNEAQ (reference sequence). The CDR3 spans 11 residues.

This clonotype was observed at least ten times. The V and J genes are TRBV5-1 and TRBJ1-1; D might be TRBD1 (6 bases). Germline V gene data show CDR1 as SGHRS and CDR2 as YFSETQ. The length of the CDR3 is 15 residues. The V end was cut by 3 bases, the J end by 3 bases, with 15 bases between. In nucleotides, the CDR3 is TGCGCCAGCAGCTGGGGGCCCTCTTGGGACACTGAAGCTTTCTTT. Translated, it gives CASSWGPSWDTEAFF.